This TCR beta chain was sequenced during a study of blood T cell repertoires in COVID-19. The overall study: Acute-phase and convalescent COVID-19 samples originated in the United States, Italy and Spain. The analysed material was cDNA or gDNA that came from T cells, B-cell-depleted T cells, or PBMCs.

How the authors handled the data: Amplification from reference gene primers served as the basis for estimated nucleated cell counts. Libraries were prepared by immunoSEQ multiplex PCR; TCRdb keeps only in-frame clonotypes and omits some of them. V and J calls and clone size are copied from that table; D and trimming were computed from the DNA. The sample yields 20,000 to 25,000 clones, about 90% seen once. This sequence originates from an elderly woman with active COVID-19. The sequenced material came from peripheral blood.

This CDR3 reads CASSPRGAVDTQYF. The CDR3 DNA reads as TGCGCCAGCAGCCCGCGGGGTGCCGTAGATACGCAGTATTTT. This chain uses TRBV5-1 with TRBJ2-3; D is possibly TRBD2 (6 bases). From germline, CDR1 is SGHRS and CDR2 YFSETQ. V lost 4 bases to trimming and J lost 5 bases, with 14 bases between them. This CDR3 comprises 14 residues.